This TCR beta chain was retrieved from a study of blood T cell repertoires in COVID-19. V was clipped by 5 bases and J by 7 bases, with 21 bases between them. The germline CDR1 and CDR2 sequences are MDHEN and SYDVKM. This CDR3 has 17 residues. The data were produced by immunoSEQ multiplex PCR, yet TCRdb's version contains in-frame clones alone and is incomplete. The data show 250,000 or so clones, 80% to 90% seen once. The chain has TRBV28 and TRBJ1-6; maybe TRBD1 (6 bases). Sequenced input: PBMCs or T cells enriched from blood (not recorded which). The clonotype originates from a woman in her thirties who had been exposed to COVID-19. CDR3 protein: CASSPTVGALSNSPLHF. The CDR3 DNA sequence: TGTGCCAGCAGTCCCACCGTGGGGGCTCTCTCGAATTCACCCCTCCACTTT.